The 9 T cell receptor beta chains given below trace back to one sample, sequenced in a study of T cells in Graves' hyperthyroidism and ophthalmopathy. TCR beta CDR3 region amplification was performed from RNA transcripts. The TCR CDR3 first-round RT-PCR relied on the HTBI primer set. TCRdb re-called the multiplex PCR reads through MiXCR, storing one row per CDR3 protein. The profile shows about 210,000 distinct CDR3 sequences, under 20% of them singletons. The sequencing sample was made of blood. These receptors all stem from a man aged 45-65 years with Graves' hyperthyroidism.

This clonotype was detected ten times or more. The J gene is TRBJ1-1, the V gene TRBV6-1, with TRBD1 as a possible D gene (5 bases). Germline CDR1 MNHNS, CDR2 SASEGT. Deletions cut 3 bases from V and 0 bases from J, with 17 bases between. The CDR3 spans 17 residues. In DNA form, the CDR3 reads TGTGCCAGCAGTGACCGAGTTGGGGGGGACTTGAACACTGAAGCTTTCTTT. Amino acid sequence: CASSDRVGGDLNTEAFF.

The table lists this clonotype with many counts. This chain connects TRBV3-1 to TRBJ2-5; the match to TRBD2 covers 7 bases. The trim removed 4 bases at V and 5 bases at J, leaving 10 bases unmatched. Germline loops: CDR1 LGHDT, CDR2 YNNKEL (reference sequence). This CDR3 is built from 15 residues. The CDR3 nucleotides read TGTGCCAGCAGCCGGGACGGCGGGAGTGATGAGACCCAGTACTTC. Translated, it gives CASSRDGGSDETQYF.

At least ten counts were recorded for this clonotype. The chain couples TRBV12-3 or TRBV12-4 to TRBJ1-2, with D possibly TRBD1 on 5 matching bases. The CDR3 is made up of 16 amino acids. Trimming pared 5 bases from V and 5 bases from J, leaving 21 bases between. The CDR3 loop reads CASSPHPGGATYGYTF. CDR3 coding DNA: TGTGCCAGCAGTCCCCATCCTGGAGGGGCAACATATGGCTACACCTTC.

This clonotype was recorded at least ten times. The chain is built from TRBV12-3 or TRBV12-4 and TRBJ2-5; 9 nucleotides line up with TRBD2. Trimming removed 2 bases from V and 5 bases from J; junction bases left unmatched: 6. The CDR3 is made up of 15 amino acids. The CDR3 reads CASSLWREGRETQYF. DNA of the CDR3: TGTGCCAGCAGTTTATGGCGGGAGGGCCGGGAGACCCAGTACTTC.

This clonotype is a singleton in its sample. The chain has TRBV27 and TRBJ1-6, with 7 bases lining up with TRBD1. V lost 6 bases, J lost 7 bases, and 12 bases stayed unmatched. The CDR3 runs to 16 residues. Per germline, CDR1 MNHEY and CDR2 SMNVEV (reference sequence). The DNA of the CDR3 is TGTGCCAGCAGGTACAGGGGAATGTTTTCGAATTCACCCCTCCACTTT. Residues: CASRYRGMFSNSPLHF.

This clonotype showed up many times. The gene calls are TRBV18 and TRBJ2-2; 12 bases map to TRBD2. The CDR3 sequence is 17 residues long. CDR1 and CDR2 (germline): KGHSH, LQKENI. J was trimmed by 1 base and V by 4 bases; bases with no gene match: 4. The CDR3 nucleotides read TGTGCCAGCTCACGACTAGCGGGAGCCCAGAACACCGGGGAGCTGTTTTTT. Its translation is CASSRLAGAQNTGELFF.

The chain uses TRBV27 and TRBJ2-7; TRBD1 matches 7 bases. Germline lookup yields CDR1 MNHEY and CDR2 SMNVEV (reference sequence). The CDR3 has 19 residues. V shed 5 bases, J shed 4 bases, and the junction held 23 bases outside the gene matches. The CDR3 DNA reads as TGTGCCAGCAGTCCCACCCGGGGAAAAACCGGGACAGTCCGTTACGAGCAGTACTTC. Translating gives CASSPTRGKTGTVRYEQYF.

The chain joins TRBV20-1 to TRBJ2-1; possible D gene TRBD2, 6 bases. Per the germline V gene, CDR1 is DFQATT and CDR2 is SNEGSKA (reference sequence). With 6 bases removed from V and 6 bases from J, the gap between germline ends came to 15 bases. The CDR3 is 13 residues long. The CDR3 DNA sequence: TGCAGTGCCCACGGACTATCGGGCAATGAGCAGTTCTTC. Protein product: CSAHGLSGNEQFF.

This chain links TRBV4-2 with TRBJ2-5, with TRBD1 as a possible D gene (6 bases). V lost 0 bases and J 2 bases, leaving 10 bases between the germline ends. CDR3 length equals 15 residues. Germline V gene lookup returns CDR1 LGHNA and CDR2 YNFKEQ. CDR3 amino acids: CASSQESGQQETQYF. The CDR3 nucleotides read TGTGCCAGCAGCCAAGAATCCGGACAGCAAGAGACCCAGTACTTC.